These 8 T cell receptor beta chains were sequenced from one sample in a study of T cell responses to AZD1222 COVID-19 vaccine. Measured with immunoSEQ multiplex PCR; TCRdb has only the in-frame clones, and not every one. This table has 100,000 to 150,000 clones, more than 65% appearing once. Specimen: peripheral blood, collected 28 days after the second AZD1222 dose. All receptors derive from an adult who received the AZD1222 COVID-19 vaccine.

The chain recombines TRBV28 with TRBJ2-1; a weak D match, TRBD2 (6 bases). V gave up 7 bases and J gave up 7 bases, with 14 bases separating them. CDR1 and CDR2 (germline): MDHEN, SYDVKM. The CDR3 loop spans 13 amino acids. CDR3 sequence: CASNLGDSNEQFF. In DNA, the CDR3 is TGTGCCAGCAACCTGGGGGACTCGAATGAGCAGTTCTTC.

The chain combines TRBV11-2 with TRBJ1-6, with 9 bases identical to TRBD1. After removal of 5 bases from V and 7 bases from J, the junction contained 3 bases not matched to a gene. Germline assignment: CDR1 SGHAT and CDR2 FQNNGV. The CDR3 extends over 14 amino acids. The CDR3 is CASSRDRVNSPLHF. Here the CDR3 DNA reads TGTGCCAGCAGCCGGGACAGGGTAAATTCACCCCTCCACTTT.

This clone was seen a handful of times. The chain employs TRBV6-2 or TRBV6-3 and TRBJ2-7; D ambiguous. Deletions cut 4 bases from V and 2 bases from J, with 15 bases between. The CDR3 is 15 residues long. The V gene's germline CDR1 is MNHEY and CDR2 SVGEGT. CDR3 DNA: TGTGCCAGCAGTTCTCCCCTGGCAGTCCCCTACGAGCAGTACTTC. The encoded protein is CASSSPLAVPYEQYF.

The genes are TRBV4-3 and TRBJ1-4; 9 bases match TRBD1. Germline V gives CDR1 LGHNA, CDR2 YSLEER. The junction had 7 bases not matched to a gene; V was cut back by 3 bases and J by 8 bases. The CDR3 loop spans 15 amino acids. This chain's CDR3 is CASSHWTGDDEKLFF. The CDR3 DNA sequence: TGCGCCAGCAGCCATTGGACAGGGGATGACGAAAAACTGTTTTTT.

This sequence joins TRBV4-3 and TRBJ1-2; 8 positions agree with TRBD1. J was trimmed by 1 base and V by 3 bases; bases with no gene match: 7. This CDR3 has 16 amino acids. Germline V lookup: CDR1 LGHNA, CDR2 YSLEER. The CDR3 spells CASSHEDRGFNYGYTF. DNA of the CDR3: TGCGCCAGCAGCCATGAAGACAGGGGATTTAACTATGGCTACACCTTC.

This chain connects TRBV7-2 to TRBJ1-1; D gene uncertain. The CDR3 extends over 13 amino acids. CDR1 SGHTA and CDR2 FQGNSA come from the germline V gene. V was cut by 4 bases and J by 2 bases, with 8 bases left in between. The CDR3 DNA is TGTGCCAGCAGCTCAAATTTAAACACTGAAGCTTTCTTT. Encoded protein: CASSSNLNTEAFF.

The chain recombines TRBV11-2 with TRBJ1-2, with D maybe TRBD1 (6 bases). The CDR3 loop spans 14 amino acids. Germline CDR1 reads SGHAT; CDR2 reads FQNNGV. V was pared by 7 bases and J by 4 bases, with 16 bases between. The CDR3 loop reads CASTEGGSSYGYTF. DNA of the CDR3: TGTGCCAGCACCGAGGGGGGGAGCAGCTATGGCTACACCTTC.

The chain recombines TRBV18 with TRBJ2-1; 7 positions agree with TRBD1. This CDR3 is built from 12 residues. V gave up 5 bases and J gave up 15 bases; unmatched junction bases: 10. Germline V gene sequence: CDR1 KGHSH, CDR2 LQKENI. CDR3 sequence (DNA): TGTGCCAGCTCAGAAAAGACAGGGAATTGGTTCTTC. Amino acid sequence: CASSEKTGNWFF.